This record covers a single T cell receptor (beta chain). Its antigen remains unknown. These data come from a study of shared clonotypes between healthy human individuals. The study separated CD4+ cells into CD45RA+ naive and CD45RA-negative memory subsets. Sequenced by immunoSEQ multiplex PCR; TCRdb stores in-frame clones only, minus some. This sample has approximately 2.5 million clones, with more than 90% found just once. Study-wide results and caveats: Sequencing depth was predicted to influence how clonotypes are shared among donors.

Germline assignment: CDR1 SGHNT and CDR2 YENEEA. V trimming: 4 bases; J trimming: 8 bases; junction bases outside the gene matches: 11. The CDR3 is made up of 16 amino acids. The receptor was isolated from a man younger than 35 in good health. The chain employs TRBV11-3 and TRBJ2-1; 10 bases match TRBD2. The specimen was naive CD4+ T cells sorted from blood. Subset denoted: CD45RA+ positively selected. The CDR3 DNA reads TGTGCCAGCAGCTGGGGTAGCGGGGGGCGTACGGATGAGCAGTTCTTC. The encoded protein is CASSWGSGGRTDEQFF. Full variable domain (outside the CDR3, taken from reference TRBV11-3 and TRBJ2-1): EAGVVQSPRYKIIEKKQPVAFWCNPISGHNTLYWYLQNLGQGPELLIRYENEEAVDDSQLPKDRFSAERLKGVDSTLKIQPAELGDSAVYLCASSWGSGGRTDEQFFGPGTRLTVL.